This TCR beta chain was observed in a study of CD8+ T cells in alopecia areata. Extraction of RNA preceded its reverse transcription into cDNA, which served as the sequencing template. Measured with immunoSEQ multiplex PCR; TCRdb has only the in-frame clones, and not every one. Of 110,000 to 150,000 clones listed, roughly 86% were seen once; the top ten hold over 10%. Treatment indicated: oral pan-JAK inhibitor, 5-10 mg twice daily. Between the trimmed V and J ends, which lost 4 bases and 2 bases, there was a span of 3 bases. Per germline, CDR1 GTSNPN and CDR2 SVGIG (reference sequence). This CDR3 has 11 residues.

This sample comprised CD8+ T cells sorted from blood, obtained at week 4, from a patient treated with tofacitinib. This TCR derives from a human donor with alopecia areata. This chain uses TRBV30 with TRBJ2-1, with D hard to call. CDR3 region: CAWIAYNEQFF. The CDR3 nucleotides are TGTGCCTGGATAGCCTACAATGAGCAGTTCTTC.